Listed below are T cell receptor beta chains from one sample, sequenced in a study of control samples from healthy donors and cancer patients. Assay used: immunoSEQ multiplex PCR; TCRdb lists only in-frame clones, some missing. In the table there are over 100,000 clones, just over 90% of which are singletons. The sample consisted of blood. These receptors all come from a human donor in good health. The donor label of this sample is uncertain. The CDR3 runs from the conserved cysteine through the conserved F or W. Fields, in order: clone size, D gene, V gene, J gene, CDR3 DNA, CDR3 protein. The D gene is left open where the match is weak. Expanded clones get a size class; other rows say once, few or many, or leave the size out.

-	-	TRBV24-1	TRBJ1-1	TGTGCCACCAGTGATGCGACAAACACTGAAGCTTTCTTT	CATSDATNTEAFF
-	TRBD1	TRBV2	TRBJ1-2	TGTGCCAGCAGACCTGGACAGGGAGGGGACTATGGCTACACCTTC	CASRPGQGGDYGYTF
-	-	TRBV5-4	TRBJ1-1	TGTGCCAGCAGCTTGACAGGTGGCACTGAAGCTTTCTTT	CASSLTGGTEAFF
-	-	TRBV5-4	TRBJ2-7	TGTGCCAGCAGCTTGGGACCCCCTGAACGTCCCTCCTACGAGCAGTACTTC	CASSLGPPERPSYEQYF
-	TRBD1	TRBV14	TRBJ2-7	TGTGCCAGCAGCTATGGACAGGGAAGTACCTACGAGCAGTACTTC	CASSYGQGSTYEQYF
few	-	TRBV9	TRBJ2-6	TGTGCCAGCAGCGTACGCCTCTCTGGGGCCAACGTCCTGACTTTC	CASSVRLSGANVLTF
-	-	TRBV5-1	TRBJ2-5	TGCGCCAGCAGTAATGAAGAGACCCAGTACTTC	CASSNEETQYF
once	TRBD1	TRBV6-5	TRBJ1-3	TGTGCCAGCAGTTTCGGGACAGAAGGAAACACCATATATTTT	CASSFGTEGNTIYF
-	TRBD1	TRBV5-6	TRBJ2-3	TGTGCCAGCAGCCCCACCGGGACAGGGTTCGGAGATACGCAGTATTTT	CASSPTGTGFGDTQYF
-	-	TRBV4-1	TRBJ1-6	TGCGCCAGCAGCCAAGATCCCCAGGGAAGCTCCTATAATTCACCCCTCCACTTT	CASSQDPQGSSYNSPLHF
few	TRBD1	TRBV5-1	TRBJ2-6	TGCGCCAGCAGCTCGTATTTACAGGGGAACGGGGCCAACGTCCTGACTTTC	CASSSYLQGNGANVLTF
-	-	TRBV27	TRBJ2-1	TGTGCCAGCAATAGGGCGAGGTTATCAAATGAGCAGTTCTTC	CASNRARLSNEQFF
-	TRBD2	TRBV19	TRBJ2-1	TGTGCCAGTAGTATAGGTTCTAGCGGGGCCTACAATGAGCAGTTCTTC	CASSIGSSGAYNEQFF
-	-	TRBV28	TRBJ2-7	TGTGCCAGCAGTTCCCAAGAGGGGTTTCACTACGAGCAGTACTTC	CASSSQEGFHYEQYF
-	-	TRBV13	TRBJ2-3	TGTGCCAGCAGCTTATCTAATGGACGCGGCACAGATACGCAGTATTTT	CASSLSNGRGTDTQYF
-	TRBD1	TRBV28	TRBJ2-1	TGTGCCAGCAGTGTTCCAACAGGGGTCCAGTTCTTC	CASSVPTGVQFF
once	-	TRBV7-3	TRBJ2-6	TGTGCCAGCAGCTTAACTTCTGGGGCTGGGGCCAACGTCCTGACTTTC	CASSLTSGAGANVLTF
-	-	TRBV5-6	TRBJ2-1	TGTGCCAGCAGCTCGACGGTACGGTCCTACAATGAGCAGTTCTTC	CASSSTVRSYNEQFF
-	-	TRBV9	TRBJ2-2	TGTGCCAGCAGCCTCGGACAGACGAACACCGGGGAGCTGTTTTTT	CASSLGQTNTGELFF
once	-	TRBV9	TRBJ2-1	TGTGCCAGCAGCGCCGAACAGGGCCAGAAGCAGCAGTTCTTC	CASSAEQGQKQQFF
-	-	TRBV2	TRBJ1-2	TGTGCCATCCAACCTTCCTTACTTGGAGATGGCTACACCTTC	CAIQPSLLGDGYTF
-	-	TRBV18	TRBJ1-1	TGTGCCAGCTCACCAACGGGGGGGTATGAAGCTTTCTTT	CASSPTGGYEAFF
-	-	TRBV6-5	TRBJ1-1	TGTGCCAGCAGAACCACAGGGAAAGTGAACACTGAAGCTTTCTTT	CASRTTGKVNTEAFF
-	-	TRBV27	TRBJ1-5	TGTGCCAGCAGTTTAGAGGGGATTCGCAATCAGCCCCAGCATTTT	CASSLEGIRNQPQHF
-	-	TRBV16	TRBJ2-5	TGTGCCAGCAGCCAACGACAGCAAGAGACCCAGTACTTC	CASSQRQQETQYF
-	-	TRBV2	TRBJ1-2	TGTGCCAGCAGTCAGGGACCTACCTTCTATGGCTACACCTTC	CASSQGPTFYGYTF
-	-	TRBV2	TRBJ2-2	TGTGCCAGCAGTGAAGCGGGCACCGGGGAGCTGTTTTTT	CASSEAGTGELFF
-	-	TRBV7-9	TRBJ2-6	TGTGCCAGCAGCTTATTCACCCTTCAGGGAATCCTTGGGGCCAACGTCCTGACTTTC	CASSLFTLQGILGANVLTF
-	TRBD1	TRBV6-6	TRBJ2-7	TGTGCCAGCAGTTTCGGTACAGGGGGCACCTACGAGCAGTACTTC	CASSFGTGGTYEQYF
-	-	TRBV10-2	TRBJ1-1	TGCGCCAGCAGTGAACAAGGGGATGAAGCTTTCTTT	CASSEQGDEAFF
-	TRBD1	TRBV18	TRBJ2-1	TGTGCCAGCTCACCCCGGGGACAGGGTATCAATGAGCAGTTCTTC	CASSPRGQGINEQFF
-	TRBD1	TRBV5-1	TRBJ1-4	TGCGCCAGCAGCAAGGGGACAGGGAATGAAAAACTGTTTTTT	CASSKGTGNEKLFF
few	-	TRBV28	TRBJ2-3	TGTGCCAGCTCCTATACGCAGGGGATCACAGATACGCAGTATTTT	CASSYTQGITDTQYF
-	-	TRBV3-1/TRBV3-2	TRBJ1-2	TGTGCCAGCAGCCAAGATCCAGAAGTTGTTGGCTACACCTTC	CASSQDPEVVGYTF
-	-	TRBV15	TRBJ1-2	TGTGCCACCAGCAGAGCAGTTTTAGGGAACTATGGCTACACCTTC	CATSRAVLGNYGYTF